This T cell receptor (beta chain) was profiled in a study of T cell changes during pregnancy in multiple sclerosis. CDR3 length: 16 residues. V was shortened by 1 base and J by 0 bases, with 13 bases between the two germline ends. The germline gives CDR1 SGHRS, CDR2 YFSETQ. This table comes from immunoSEQ multiplex PCR, and its TCRdb copy is limited to in-frame clones, with some not included. The sample gives 50,000 or so clones, 80% to 95% of which show up once; less than 2.5% is in the top ten. The sequencing here drew on peripheral blood, taken in the third trimester of pregnancy. The TCR sequence derives from a female donor with multiple sclerosis, enrolled in a pregnancy study. This chain uses TRBV5-1 with TRBJ2-5; TRBD1 is a possible D gene (6 bases). CDR3 nucleotides: TGCGCCAGCAGCTTGCTGGGACAAGGGGACCAAGAGACCCAGTACTTC. This translates into CASSLLGQGDQETQYF. The full variable domain, rest sourced from reference TRBV5-1 and TRBJ2-5, is KAGVTQTPRYLIKTRGQQVTLSCSPISGHRSVSWYQQTPGQGLQFLFEYFSETQRNKGNFPGRFSGRQFSNSRSEMNVSTLELGDSALYLCASSLLGQGDQETQYFGPGTRLLVL.